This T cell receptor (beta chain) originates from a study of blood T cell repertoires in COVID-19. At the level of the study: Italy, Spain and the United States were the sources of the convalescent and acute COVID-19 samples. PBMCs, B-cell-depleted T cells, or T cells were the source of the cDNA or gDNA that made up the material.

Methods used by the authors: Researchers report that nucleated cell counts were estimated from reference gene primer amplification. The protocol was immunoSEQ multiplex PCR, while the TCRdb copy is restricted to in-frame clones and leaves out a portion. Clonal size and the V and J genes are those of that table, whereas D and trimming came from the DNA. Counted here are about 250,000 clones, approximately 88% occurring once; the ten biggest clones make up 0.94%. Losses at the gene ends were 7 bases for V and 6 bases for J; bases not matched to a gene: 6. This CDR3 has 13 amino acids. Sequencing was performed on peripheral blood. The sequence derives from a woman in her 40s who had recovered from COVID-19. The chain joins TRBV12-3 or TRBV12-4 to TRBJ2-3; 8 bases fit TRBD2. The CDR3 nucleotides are TGTGCCAGCACCGTTAGCGGGGTTGATACGCAGTATTTT. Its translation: CASTVSGVDTQYF.